Following are 3 T cell receptor beta chains from one sample sequenced in a study of spatial heterogeneity in lung cancer. From the 5' RACE reads, TCRdb called clonotypes with MiXCR, one entry per CDR3 protein. Of about 3,300 distinct CDR3 sequences in the sample, approximately 30% were seen once. Regarding time point: sample taken at primary tumor resection. The study sequenced unsorted whole RNA from tumor, nontumor lung or frozen PBMC. The sample in question was PBMCs, obtained at surgery. The receptors come from a female donor with early-stage non-small cell lung cancer.

Only a few counts were recorded for this clonotype. The library was prepared for alpha chains; this beta chain is a stray read, so its frequency means little. The DNA of the CDR3 is TGTGCCTGGGGGTCGGCGGCAGGGGCTTATGAGCAGTTCTTC. Translation gives CAWGSAAGAYEQFF. The rearrangement uses TRBV30 and TRBJ2-1, with TRBD1 as a possible D gene (6 bases). The V gene lost 5 bases and the J gene lost 8 bases, with 19 bases spanning the gap. Germline-derived CDR1 and CDR2 are GTSNPN and SVGIG (reference sequence). This CDR3 is 14 amino acids long.

For this clonotype: The library was built for alpha chains, so this beta chain is an off-target read and its size means little. The rearrangement joins TRBV28 to TRBJ2-3; D may be TRBD2 (6 bases). Trimming took off 6 bases at V and 0 bases at J, with 10 bases between the two ends. The CDR3 loop spans 14 amino acids. Germline V gene sequence: CDR1 MDHEN, CDR2 SYDVKM. CDR3 nucleotides: TGTGCCAGCAGACCCGGGACTAGCACAGATACGCAGTATTTT. This codes for CASRPGTSTDTQYF.

A remark on this clonotype: The size of this beta chain means little, since it is a stray read in a library made for alpha chains. The chain links TRBV6-5 to TRBJ2-7; unclear D gene. There are 15 residues in the CDR3. CDR1 is MNHEY, CDR2 SVGAGI, per germline. The germline V and J ends were trimmed by 1 base and 0 bases, with 10 bases remaining between them. The CDR3 sequence is CASSYLPDPSYEQYF. The CDR3 region has the DNA TGTGCCAGCAGTTACTTGCCAGACCCCTCCTACGAGCAGTACTTC.